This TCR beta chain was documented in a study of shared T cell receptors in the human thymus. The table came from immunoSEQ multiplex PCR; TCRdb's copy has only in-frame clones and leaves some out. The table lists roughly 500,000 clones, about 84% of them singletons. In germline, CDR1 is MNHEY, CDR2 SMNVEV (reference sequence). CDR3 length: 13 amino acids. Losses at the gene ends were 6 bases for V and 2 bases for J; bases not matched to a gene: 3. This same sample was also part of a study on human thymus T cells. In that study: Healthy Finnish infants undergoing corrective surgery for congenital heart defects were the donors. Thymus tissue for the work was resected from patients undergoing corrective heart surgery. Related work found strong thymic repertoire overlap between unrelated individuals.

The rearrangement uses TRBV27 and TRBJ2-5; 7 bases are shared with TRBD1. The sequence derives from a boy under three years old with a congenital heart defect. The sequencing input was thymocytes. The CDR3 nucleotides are TGTGCCAGCAGAGACAGGGTACAAGAGACCCAGTACTTC. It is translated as CASRDRVQETQYF.